Following are 9 T cell receptor beta chains from one sample sequenced in a study of radiotherapy plus CTLA-4 blockade in lung cancer. TCRdb keeps only in-frame clones here, not all; method: immunoSEQ multiplex PCR. Seen here are 55,000 to 80,000 clones, around 87% observed once, and the top ten hold 35% to 45%. Specimen: peripheral blood, collected from a patient treated with radiotherapy plus ipilimumab. The receptors here all came from a human donor with non-small cell lung cancer that progressed on radiotherapy plus ipilimumab.

V usage is TRBV7-8 and J usage is TRBJ2-7, with 8 bases matching TRBD2. J lost 3 bases, V lost 5 bases, and 15 bases had no gene match. This CDR3 has 17 residues. Germline V CDR1 and CDR2: SGHVS, FQNEAQ. In DNA, the CDR3 is TGTGCCAGCAGCGTAGGCCCGATTTTAGCGGGATACTACGAGCAGTACGTC. This encodes CASSVGPILAGYYEQYV.

The gene calls are TRBV19 and TRBJ1-5; D is unresolved. Germline V gene lookup returns CDR1 LNHDA and CDR2 SQIVND (reference sequence). V was trimmed by 5 bases and J by 1 base, leaving 18 bases between them. This CDR3 contains 17 residues. The CDR3 DNA reads as TGTGCCAGTAGTTTCTTCGGGCTTGCGGCGAGCAATCAGCCCCAGCATTTT. Its translation: CASSFFGLAASNQPQHF.

The chain recombines TRBV29-1 with TRBJ2-4; tentatively, D is TRBD2 (6 bases). The V end lost 1 base, the J end lost 2 bases, and 9 bases lay between the germline ends. The CDR3 extends over 14 amino acids. Germline V gives CDR1 SQVTM, CDR2 ANQGSEA. The chain's CDR3 is CSVEVGGSKNIQYF. The DNA of the CDR3 is TGCAGCGTTGAAGTGGGGGGTTCCAAAAACATTCAGTACTTC.

The V gene is TRBV2, the J gene TRBJ1-2; TRBD1 might be the D (6 bases). V lost 4 bases, J lost 3 bases, and 9 bases lay in between. Germline CDR1 reads SNHLY; CDR2 reads FYNNEI. This CDR3 is 13 amino acids long. The CDR3 here is CASSGRQDYGYTF. The DNA of the CDR3 is TGTGCCAGCAGTGGGAGACAGGACTATGGCTACACCTTC.

The V and J genes are TRBV11-2 and TRBJ1-2; 8 bases fit TRBD1. Germline lookup yields CDR1 SGHAT and CDR2 FQNNGV. This CDR3 has 16 residues. V gave up 5 bases and J gave up 5 bases; unmatched junction bases: 13. For the CDR3, the DNA is TGTGCCAGCAGCCCGACAGGGGAATCTCTCCTTTATGGCTACACCTTC. Translating it yields CASSPTGESLLYGYTF. The full variable domain, rest sourced from reference TRBV11-2 and TRBJ1-2, is EAGVAQSPRYKIIEKRQSVAFWCNPISGHATLYWYQQILGQGPKLLIQFQNNGVVDDSQLPKDRFSAERLKGVDSTLKIQPAKLEDSAVYLCASSPTGESLLYGYTFGSGTRLTVV.

The chain has TRBV12-5 and TRBJ2-1, with 9 bases fitting TRBD2. The CDR3 is 16 residues long. The V gene end was trimmed by 7 bases and the J gene end by 4 bases; junction bases not matched to a gene: 11. In germline, CDR1 is LGHNT, CDR2 FRNRAP. This CDR3 reads CASAVSSGAEYNEQFF. The DNA for the CDR3 is TGTGCTAGTGCCGTATCTAGCGGGGCCGAATACAATGAGCAGTTCTTC.

This chain joins TRBV20-1 and TRBJ1-1; no firm D call. Germline V gene sequence: CDR1 DFQATT, CDR2 SNEGSKA (reference sequence). Trimming shortened V by 2 bases and J by 5 bases, and 3 bases separated the two germline ends. The CDR3 is 10 amino acids. In nucleotides, the CDR3 is TGCAGTGCTAGATGGACTGAAGCTTTCTTT. Protein product: CSARWTEAFF.

The genes are TRBV11-3 and TRBJ2-1; a possible D gene is TRBD2 (6 bases). In germline, CDR1 is SGHNT, CDR2 YENEEA. The CDR3 covers 17 residues. V was trimmed by 0 bases and J by 0 bases, leaving 12 bases between them. CDR3 DNA: TGTGCCAGCAGCTTAGATGGAGGGCCGGGCTCCTACAATGAGCAGTTCTTC. This translates into CASSLDGGPGSYNEQFF.

On this clone itself: The sample holds other DNA sequences that translate to the same CDR3. J is TRBJ2-3 and V is TRBV5-1; TRBD1 matches at 9 bases. V gave up 3 bases and J gave up 5 bases; unmatched junction bases: 4. CDR1 and CDR2 (germline): SGHRS, YFSETQ. CDR3 length: 14 amino acids. CDR3 nucleotides: TGCGCCAGCAGCTCGGACAGGGGTAAAGATACGCAGTATTTT. Protein sequence: CASSSDRGKDTQYF.